In its sample, the clone carrying this T cell receptor (beta chain) was seen many times. Its antigen remains unknown. There are 16 residues in the CDR3. The germline CDR1 and CDR2 sequences are MDHEN and SYDVKM. V shed 1 base and J shed 0 bases, with 13 bases lying between them. A library of TCRbeta sequences, prepared with unique molecular identifiers, was generated. From the PCR reads, TCRdb called clonotypes with MiXCR, one entry per CDR3 protein. This table has approximately 120,000 distinct CDR3 sequences, about 9.6% appearing once. The source of the sample is a study of T-cell reconstitution after alpha-beta-depleted transplantation in children. Broader study findings: Elevated TCRbeta diversity at day 60 was traced, in some patients, to surviving recipient T cells and thymic progenitors. By one year post-transplant, T-cell counts and diversity largely arose from T cells that were newly produced. Reportedly, only several hundred clones from non-depleted graft cells drove alpha-beta T-cell counts at about two months.

The chain combines TRBV28 with TRBJ2-7; tentative D call: TRBD2 (6 bases). This TCR was sampled from a girl under two years old who had a stem cell transplant for combined immunodeficiency, so the T cells may come from the graft donor. The specimen was PBMCs, mostly from graft donor cells, collected 180 days after TCRalphabeta/CD19-depleted stem cell transplant. The DNA for the CDR3 is TGTGCCAGCAGTTTATATGGGACTTTTCTCTCCTACGAGCAGTACTTC. Residues: CASSLYGTFLSYEQYF.